A selection of T cell receptor beta chains follows, all from one sample in a study of T-cell memory formation after mild COVID-19. From the 5' RACE reads, TCRdb called clonotypes with MiXCR, one entry per CDR3 protein. Of 5,000 or so distinct CDR3 sequences listed, around 25% are singletons. The sequenced sample consisted of PBMCs or a T cell subset sorted from them (not recorded which). These TCRs come from an adult who had mild COVID-19 (a few samples of this study predate the infection). Cell type and time point are not known. CDR3s leave out the opening cysteine and the closing phenylalanine or tryptophan.

v_call: TRBV2
cdr3_aa: ASSRGSPSTDTQY

v_call: TRBV2
cdr3_aa: ASTAEGGNTEAF

v_call: TRBV5-1
cdr3_aa: ASSLMGDEQY

v_call: TRBV18
cdr3_aa: ASSPPSDSYEQY

v_call: TRBV25-1
cdr3_aa: ASRSVVTDTQY

v_call: TRBV6-1
cdr3_aa: ASSTTGGPRVEQF

v_call: TRBV5-1
cdr3_aa: ASSSMTVRYGYT

v_call: TRBV12-3/TRBV12-4
cdr3_aa: ASSPGTINEQF

v_call: TRBV12-3/TRBV12-4
cdr3_aa: ASSLGLLETQPQH

v_call: TRBV12-3/TRBV12-4
cdr3_aa: ASSSDRAHEKLF

v_call: TRBV12-3/TRBV12-4
cdr3_aa: ASTLRASNTGELF

v_call: TRBV20-1
cdr3_aa: SAVHGQNYGYT

v_call: TRBV4-3
cdr3_aa: ASSPRTGGYYPDTQY

v_call: TRBV4-2
cdr3_aa: ASSQALAGGTDTQY

v_call: TRBV20-1
cdr3_aa: SAPTETFTDTQY

v_call: TRBV6-5
cdr3_aa: ASSYSGSSGNTIY

v_call: TRBV19
cdr3_aa: ASSTPRQGNTDTQY

v_call: TRBV5-1
cdr3_aa: ASSRDRYNEKLF

v_call: TRBV19
cdr3_aa: ASSIGPRDEQF

v_call: TRBV7-9
cdr3_aa: ASSFGRLTVPSGNTIY

v_call: TRBV7-9
cdr3_aa: ASSSGTSGVSTDTQY

v_call: TRBV9
cdr3_aa: ASSVRVGELF

v_call: TRBV27
cdr3_aa: ASSLWISGGPETQY

v_call: TRBV5-6
cdr3_aa: ASSAPRDRDREETQY

v_call: TRBV30
cdr3_aa: AWTRNTEAF

v_call: TRBV4-3
cdr3_aa: ASSQDGKVGNTEAF

v_call: TRBV7-6
cdr3_aa: ASSLYGSSYNEQF

v_call: TRBV15
cdr3_aa: ATSRDHLYEQY

v_call: TRBV7-2
cdr3_aa: ASSLEAGASTDTQY